Each of the 3 T cell receptor beta chains below was sequenced from the same sample in a study of cytomegalovirus exposure and HLA in healthy donors. PCR employed 60 Vbeta and 13 Jbeta primers. Using immunoSEQ multiplex PCR, the repertoire was profiled, and TCRdb retains in-frame clones only, with some absent. The sample consists of around 230,000 clones, around 78% of them appearing once. The specimen sequenced was PBMCs. Every receptor here comes from a boy younger than 18 in good health and CMV-seronegative.

CDR3 loop: CASSLQGAGGYTF. As DNA, the CDR3 is TGTGCCAGCAGCCTACAGGGGGCGGGCGGCTACACCTTC. The chain has TRBV11-2 and TRBJ1-2; 9 bases match TRBD1. This CDR3 is built from 13 residues. The trim removed 5 bases at V and 8 bases at J, leaving 6 bases unmatched. The V gene's germline CDR1 is SGHAT and CDR2 FQNNGV.

This rearrangement joins TRBV10-3 to TRBJ1-2; D is unresolved. The CDR3 has 11 amino acids. Trimming took 7 bases from V and 7 from J, leaving 10 bases between them. From germline, CDR1 is ENHRY and CDR2 SYGVKD. The CDR3 DNA is TGTGCCATCACTTCTGTGGCTGGCTACACCTTC. This translates into CAITSVAGYTF.

The chain is built from TRBV4-1 and TRBJ2-7; 10 bases align to TRBD2. V shed 1 base and J 2 bases; nucleotides not matched to a gene: 5. The CDR3 sequence is 16 residues long. Germline CDR1 MGHRA, CDR2 YSYEKL. The CDR3 nucleotides read TGCGCCAGCAGCCAAGTGGCACTAGCGGGGACCTACGAGCAGTACTTC. Amino acids: CASSQVALAGTYEQYF.